Listed below are T cell receptor beta chains from one sample, sequenced in a study of CD8+ T cells in alopecia areata. Assay: immunoSEQ multiplex PCR; the TCRdb copy retains only in-frame clones and omits some. There are about 140,000 clones in the sample; approximately 50% occur only once, and roughly 0.92% lies in the top ten. This sample comprised CD4+ T cells sorted from blood, obtained at week 0. The receptors here all came from a human donor with alopecia areata. Both conserved end residues are part of each CDR3. Each record gives: J gene, clone size, V gene, D gene, CDR3 protein, CDR3 DNA. The D gene is left open where the match is weak. Size is omitted from some rows. Given values are once, few, many or a class for expanded clones.

TRBJ2-2	NA	TRBV14	NA	CASSQDSGFTGELFF	TGTGCCAGCAGCCAAGATTCCGGGTTCACCGGGGAGCTGTTTTTT
TRBJ2-7	NA	TRBV6-5	NA	CASRATFSSYEQYF	TGTGCCAGCAGGGCTACGTTTAGCTCCTACGAGCAGTACTTC
TRBJ2-7	NA	TRBV19	NA	CASSIREFYEQYF	TGTGCCAGTAGTATTCGGGAGTTCTACGAGCAGTACTTC
TRBJ2-7	NA	TRBV19	TRBD1	CASSEAGTGGNEQYF	TGTGCCAGTAGTGAAGCCGGGACAGGGGGCAACGAGCAGTACTTC
TRBJ2-5	NA	TRBV15	NA	CATSRDRGTGETQYF	TGTGCCACCAGCAGAGATCGGGGTACCGGGGAGACCCAGTACTTC
TRBJ2-2	few	TRBV29-1	NA	CSVVGFTGELFF	TGCAGCGTAGTGGGATTCACCGGGGAGCTGTTTTTT
TRBJ2-3	NA	TRBV7-9	TRBD1	CASSLPGQGSDTQYF	TGTGCCAGCAGCTTGCCGGGACAGGGGTCCGATACGCAGTATTTT
TRBJ1-2	NA	TRBV29-1	TRBD1	CSVVQGAEYGYTF	TGCAGCGTCGTTCAGGGGGCTGAGTATGGCTACACCTTC
TRBJ2-6	NA	TRBV7-9	NA	CASNQGSSSGANVLTF	TGTGCCAGCAACCAGGGGTCTAGCTCTGGGGCCAACGTCCTGACTTTC
TRBJ2-6	few	TRBV5-1	NA	CASSLGDPGANVLTF	TGCGCCAGCAGCTTGGGGGACCCCGGGGCCAACGTCCTGACTTTC
TRBJ2-1	NA	TRBV7-3	TRBD1	CASSQDRWDNEQFF	TGTGCCAGCAGCCAGGACAGGTGGGACAATGAGCAGTTCTTC
TRBJ1-2	NA	TRBV7-2	NA	CASSLGTRGFGGYTF	TGTGCCAGCAGCTTAGGGACCAGGGGATTTGGTGGCTACACCTTC
TRBJ2-7	NA	TRBV27	TRBD1	CASSRTGLAYEQYF	TGTGCCAGCAGCCGGACAGGGCTGGCCTACGAGCAGTACTTC
TRBJ1-2	NA	TRBV11-2	NA	CASSLVGWGYTF	TGTGCCAGCAGCTTGGTAGGGTGGGGCTACACCTTC
TRBJ2-1	NA	TRBV5-1	TRBD2	CASSTGTSASAEQFF	TGCGCCAGCAGTACCGGGACTAGCGCATCCGCTGAGCAGTTCTTC
TRBJ1-2	once	TRBV5-1	NA	CASSLADGGTGGYTF	TGCGCCAGCAGCTTGGCCGACGGGGGGACCGGCGGCTACACCTTC
TRBJ2-1	NA	TRBV28	TRBD2	CASKASGNSPEQFF	TGTGCCAGCAAGGCTAGCGGGAATTCGCCTGAGCAGTTCTTC
TRBJ1-1	NA	TRBV4-1	NA	CASSHLRGNTEAFF	TGCGCCAGCAGCCACCTCAGAGGGAACACTGAAGCTTTCTTT
TRBJ2-1	NA	TRBV12-5	NA	CASGSSTVSYNEQFF	TGTGCTAGTGGTTCCTCGACGGTCTCCTACAATGAGCAGTTCTTC
TRBJ2-7	NA	TRBV6-6	TRBD1	CASSYSITRTGYEQYF	TGTGCCAGCAGTTACTCGATTACCCGGACAGGCTACGAGCAGTACTTC
TRBJ2-2	NA	TRBV19	NA	CASSYPVSIRAGELFF	TGTGCCAGTAGTTACCCCGTTAGTATCCGGGCCGGGGAGCTGTTTTTT
TRBJ2-7	NA	TRBV27	TRBD1	CASSRGTGVSYEQYF	TGTGCCAGCAGCCGTGGGACAGGGGTGTCCTACGAGCAGTACTTC
TRBJ2-2	once	TRBV29-1	NA	CSVQTGELFF	TGCAGCGTCCAAACCGGGGAGCTGTTTTTT
TRBJ2-1	NA	TRBV15	NA	CATSRDRRDEQFF	TGTGCCACCAGCAGAGATCGGCGGGACGAGCAGTTCTTC
TRBJ2-7	once	TRBV6-1	NA	CASRAGLHYEQYF	TGTGCCAGCAGGGCAGGCTTACACTACGAGCAGTACTTC